Included here is one T cell receptor (beta chain) sequence, with context. This specimen comes from a study of blood T cell repertoires in COVID-19. In the study overall: Acute and convalescent COVID-19 samples came from the United States, Italy and Spain. In each case, the material was cDNA or gDNA derived from T cells, B-cell-depleted T cells, or PBMCs.

Germline V gene data show CDR1 as LNHDA and CDR2 as SQIVND (reference sequence). This CDR3 spans 15 amino acids. V lost 3 bases and J lost 5; bases outside the gene matches: 7. In the original processing: Nucleated cell counts were estimated from reference gene primer amplification. Profiling relied on immunoSEQ multiplex PCR, and the TCRdb table lists in-frame clones only, not all of them. That table gives V, J and clone size, and the DNA gave D and trimming. The profile covers about 150,000 clones, with approximately 91% appearing a single time and approximately 0.5% taken by the ten largest. What was sequenced was peripheral blood. This clonotype was sampled from a man in his fifties or sixties with acute or convalescent COVID-19. The J gene is TRBJ2-3, the V gene TRBV19, with TRBD2 matching 8 bases. This CDR3 is CASSIRSGREDTQYF. The CDR3 region has the DNA TGTGCCAGTAGTATCCGGAGCGGGAGAGAAGATACGCAGTATTTT.